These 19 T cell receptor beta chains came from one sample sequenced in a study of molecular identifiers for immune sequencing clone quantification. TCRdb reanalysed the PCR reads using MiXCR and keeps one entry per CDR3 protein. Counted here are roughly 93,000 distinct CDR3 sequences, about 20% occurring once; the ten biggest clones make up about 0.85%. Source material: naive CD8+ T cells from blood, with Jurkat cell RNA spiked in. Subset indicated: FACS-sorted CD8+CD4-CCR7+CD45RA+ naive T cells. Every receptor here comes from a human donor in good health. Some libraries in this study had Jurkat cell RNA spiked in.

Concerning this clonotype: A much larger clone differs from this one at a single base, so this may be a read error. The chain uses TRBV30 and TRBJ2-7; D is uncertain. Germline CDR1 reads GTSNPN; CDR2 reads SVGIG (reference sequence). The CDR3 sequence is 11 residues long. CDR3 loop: CAWSVVYGQYF. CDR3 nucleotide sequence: TGTGCCTGGAGTGTTGTATACGGGCAGTACTTC.

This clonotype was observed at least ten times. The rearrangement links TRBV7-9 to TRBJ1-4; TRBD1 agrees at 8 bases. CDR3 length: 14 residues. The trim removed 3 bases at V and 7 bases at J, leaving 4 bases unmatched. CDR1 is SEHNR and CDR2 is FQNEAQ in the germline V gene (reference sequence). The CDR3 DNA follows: TGTGCCAGCAGCTTTACAGGGGGGGGTGAAAAACTGTTTTTT. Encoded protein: CASSFTGGGEKLFF.

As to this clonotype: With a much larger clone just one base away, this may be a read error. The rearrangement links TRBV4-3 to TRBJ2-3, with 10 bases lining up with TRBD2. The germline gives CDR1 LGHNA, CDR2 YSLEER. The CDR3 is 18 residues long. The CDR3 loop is CASSQVISGGGFTDTRYF. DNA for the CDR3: TGCGCCAGCAGCCAAGTGATCAGCGGGGGGGGTTTCACAGATACGCGGTATTTT.

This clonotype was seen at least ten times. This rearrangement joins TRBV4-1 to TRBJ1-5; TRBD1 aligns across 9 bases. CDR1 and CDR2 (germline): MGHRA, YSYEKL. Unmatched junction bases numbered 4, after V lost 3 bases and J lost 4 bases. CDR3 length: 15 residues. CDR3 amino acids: CASSQLQGANQPQHF. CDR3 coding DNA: TGCGCCAGCAGCCAGTTACAGGGGGCAAATCAGCCCCAGCATTTT.

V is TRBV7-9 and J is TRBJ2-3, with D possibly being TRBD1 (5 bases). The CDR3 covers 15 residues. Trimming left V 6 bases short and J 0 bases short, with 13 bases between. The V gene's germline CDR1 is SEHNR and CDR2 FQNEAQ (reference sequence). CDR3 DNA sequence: TGTGCCAGCAGTCATGACAGTGCTAGCACAGATACGCAGTATTTT. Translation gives CASSHDSASTDTQYF.

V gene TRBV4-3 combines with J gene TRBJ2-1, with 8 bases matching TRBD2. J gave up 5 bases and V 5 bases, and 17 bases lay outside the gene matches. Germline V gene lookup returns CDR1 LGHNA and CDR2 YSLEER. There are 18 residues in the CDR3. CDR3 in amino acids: CASSSYGAGGPLDNEQFF. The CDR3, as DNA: TGCGCCAGCAGCTCATATGGGGCGGGAGGACCTTTGGACAATGAGCAGTTCTTC.

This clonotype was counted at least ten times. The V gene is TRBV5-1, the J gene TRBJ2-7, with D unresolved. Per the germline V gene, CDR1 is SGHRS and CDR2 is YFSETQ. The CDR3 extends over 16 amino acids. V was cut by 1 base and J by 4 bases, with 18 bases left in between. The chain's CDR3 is CASSLTTGVRVYEQYF. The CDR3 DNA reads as TGCGCCAGCAGCTTGACTACCGGCGTTAGGGTATACGAGCAGTACTTC.

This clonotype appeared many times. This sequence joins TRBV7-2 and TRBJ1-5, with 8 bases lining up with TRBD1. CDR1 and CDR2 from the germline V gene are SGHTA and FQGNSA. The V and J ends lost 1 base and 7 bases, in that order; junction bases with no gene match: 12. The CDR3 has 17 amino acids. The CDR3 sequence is CASSLVPGQGGGQPQHF. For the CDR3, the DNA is TGTGCCAGCAGCTTAGTACCCGGACAGGGTGGCGGGCAGCCCCAGCATTTT.

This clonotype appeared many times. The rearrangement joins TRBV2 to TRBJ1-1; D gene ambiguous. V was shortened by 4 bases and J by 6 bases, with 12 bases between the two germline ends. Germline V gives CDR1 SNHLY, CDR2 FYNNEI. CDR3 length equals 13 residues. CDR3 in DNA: TGTGCCAGCAGTGTTTCGGGTATATCTGAAGCTTTCTTT. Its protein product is CASSVSGISEAFF.

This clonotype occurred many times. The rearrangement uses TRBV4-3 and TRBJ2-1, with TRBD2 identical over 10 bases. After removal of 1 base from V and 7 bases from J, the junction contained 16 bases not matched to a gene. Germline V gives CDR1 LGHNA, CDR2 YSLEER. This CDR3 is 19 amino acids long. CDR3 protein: CASSQALLGAGGLENEQFF. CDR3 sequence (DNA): TGCGCCAGCAGCCAAGCCCTTCTTGGAGCGGGGGGGTTAGAGAATGAGCAGTTCTTC.

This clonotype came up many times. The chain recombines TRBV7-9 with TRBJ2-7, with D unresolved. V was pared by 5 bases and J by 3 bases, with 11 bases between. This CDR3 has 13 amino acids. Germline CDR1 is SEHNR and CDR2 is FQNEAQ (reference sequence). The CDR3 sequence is CASSPLISYEQYF. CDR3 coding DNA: TGTGCCAGCAGCCCCCTAATCAGCTACGAGCAGTACTTC.

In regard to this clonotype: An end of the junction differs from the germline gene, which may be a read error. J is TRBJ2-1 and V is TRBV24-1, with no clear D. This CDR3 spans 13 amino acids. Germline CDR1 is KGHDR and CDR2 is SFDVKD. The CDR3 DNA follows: TGTGCCACCAGTTCTTTGGACCGCAATGAGCAGCTCTTC. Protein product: CATSSLDRNEQLF.

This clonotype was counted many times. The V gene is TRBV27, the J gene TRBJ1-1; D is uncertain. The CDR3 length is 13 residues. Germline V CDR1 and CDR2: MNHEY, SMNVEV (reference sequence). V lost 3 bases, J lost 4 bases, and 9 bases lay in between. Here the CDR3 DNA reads TGTGCCAGCAGTTTTCTTCCGGGCACTGAAGCTTTCTTT. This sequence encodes CASSFLPGTEAFF.

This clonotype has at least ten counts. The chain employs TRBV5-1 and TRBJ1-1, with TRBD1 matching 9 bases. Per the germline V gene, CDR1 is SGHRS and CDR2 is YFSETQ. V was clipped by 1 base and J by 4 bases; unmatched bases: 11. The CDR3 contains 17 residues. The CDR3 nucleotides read TGCGCCAGCAGCTTGATTGGGACAGGGAGGGATGCCACTGAAGCTTTCTTT. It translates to CASSLIGTGRDATEAFF.

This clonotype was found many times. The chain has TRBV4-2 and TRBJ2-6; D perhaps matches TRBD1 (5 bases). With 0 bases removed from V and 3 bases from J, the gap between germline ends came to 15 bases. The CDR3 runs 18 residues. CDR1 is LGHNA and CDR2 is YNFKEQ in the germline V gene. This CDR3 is CASSQEEGRVYGANVLTF. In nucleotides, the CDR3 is TGTGCCAGCAGCCAAGAGGAAGGCAGGGTTTATGGGGCCAACGTCCTGACTTTC.

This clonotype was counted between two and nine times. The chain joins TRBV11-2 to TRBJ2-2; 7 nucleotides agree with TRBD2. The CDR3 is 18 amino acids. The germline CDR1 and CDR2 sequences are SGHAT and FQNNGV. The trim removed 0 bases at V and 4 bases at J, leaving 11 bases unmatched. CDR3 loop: CASSLDLSASGLTGELFF. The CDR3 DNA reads TGTGCCAGCAGCTTAGATCTTTCGGCTAGCGGCCTCACCGGGGAGCTGTTTTTT.

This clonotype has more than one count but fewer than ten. CDR3 sequence (DNA): TGTGCCAGCTCACCACCCAGCGGGGGAAAATACGAGCAGTACTTC. Protein sequence: CASSPPSGGKYEQYF. The chain employs TRBV18 and TRBJ2-7, with 8 bases aligning to TRBD2. V lost 0 bases and J lost 4; bases outside the gene matches: 5. Germline V lookup: CDR1 KGHSH, CDR2 LQKENI. CDR3 size: 15 residues.

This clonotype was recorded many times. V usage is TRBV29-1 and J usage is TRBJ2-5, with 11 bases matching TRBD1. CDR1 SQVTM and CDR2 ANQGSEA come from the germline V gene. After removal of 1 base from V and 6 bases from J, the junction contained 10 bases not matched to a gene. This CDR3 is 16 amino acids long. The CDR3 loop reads CSVEVRVGQGVQTQYF. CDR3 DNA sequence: TGCAGCGTTGAAGTGCGCGTGGGACAGGGGGTGCAGACCCAGTACTTC.

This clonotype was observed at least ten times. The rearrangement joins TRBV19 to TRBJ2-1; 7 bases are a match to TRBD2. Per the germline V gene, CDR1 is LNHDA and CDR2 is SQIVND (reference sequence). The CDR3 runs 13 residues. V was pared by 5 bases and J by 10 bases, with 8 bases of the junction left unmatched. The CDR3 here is CASSAPPAGEQFF. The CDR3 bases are TGTGCCAGTAGTGCCCCTCCAGCGGGGGAGCAGTTCTTC.